A single TCR beta chain is shown here with its context. What it binds is not known. This entry belongs to a study of T cells in narcolepsy. The wider study: Patients with NT1 or NT2 and healthy control donors were enrolled.

The data were produced by immunoSEQ multiplex PCR, yet TCRdb's version contains in-frame clones alone and is incomplete. Of some 34,000 clones in the sample, almost 90% are singletons; the top ten hold roughly 1.2%. Study-wide findings and caveats: Reportedly, autoreactive clonotypes were serially detected in patients' blood but not controls'.

In germline, CDR1 is SGHNT, CDR2 YENEEA. CDR3 length equals 15 residues. V was shortened by 6 bases and J by 3 bases, with 18 bases between the two germline ends. This chain joins TRBV11-3 and TRBJ2-7, with TRBD1 as a possible D gene (6 bases). Sequences were obtained from CD45RA- memory CD4+ T cells from PBMCs. The clonotype originates from a human donor with narcolepsy. CDR3 region: CASRDATGGIYEQYF. The CDR3 bases are TGTGCCAGCAGGGATGCGACAGGTGGGATCTACGAGCAGTACTTC.